These T cell receptor beta chains were read from a single sample in a study of cytomegalovirus exposure and HLA in healthy donors. Data came from immunoSEQ multiplex PCR; TCRdb stores just in-frame clones and leaves some out. The sample records about 130,000 clones, 60% to 80% being singletons. Sequenced sample: PBMCs. The receptor set was obtained from a man in his fifties or sixties in good health and CMV-seronegative. The CDR3 runs from the conserved cysteine through the conserved F or W. Each record gives: V gene, clone size, D gene, J gene, CDR3 DNA, CDR3 protein. D genes are given only for firm matches. The listing skips clone size in some rows; elsewhere it reads once, few, many or a size class.

>TRBV15|once|.|TRBJ2-1
TGTGCCACCGGGGCGGGATGGAGCAATGAGCAGTTCTTC
CATGAGWSNEQFF
>TRBV5-1|few|TRBD2|TRBJ2-7
TGCGCCAGCAGCCCCCGGCGGGAGGACGAGCAGTACTTC
CASSPRREDEQYF
>TRBV6-5|.|TRBD2|TRBJ2-7
TGTGCCAGCAGCCGGACTAGCGGGATCCGCGAGCAGTACTTC
CASSRTSGIREQYF
>TRBV2|.|.|TRBJ1-2
TGTGCCAGCAGGATAGGGACATTTATTGGCTACACCTTC
CASRIGTFIGYTF
>TRBV27|once|.|TRBJ1-5
TGTGCCAGCGCTACAGGTTTGAGTCAGCCCCAGCATTTT
CASATGLSQPQHF
>TRBV18|.|TRBD2|TRBJ2-7
TGTGCCAGCTCACTAACCGGGACTACAGCCTACGAGCAGTACTTC
CASSLTGTTAYEQYF
>TRBV6-5|once|.|TRBJ1-1
TGTGCCAGCAGTTTAGGAGGGGTATTAGGCACTGAAGCTTTCTTT
CASSLGGVLGTEAFF
>TRBV11-2|.|.|TRBJ2-7
TGTGCCAGCAGCTCATGGGGTGGGGCCGAGCAGTACTTC
CASSSWGGAEQYF
>TRBV2|.|.|TRBJ1-1
TGTGCCAGCAGTGGACAGCCGAACACTGAAGCTTTCTTT
CASSGQPNTEAFF
>TRBV28|few|.|TRBJ1-2
TGTGCCAGCAGTTTAGGGCTGGGGGCGGTCTATGGCTACACCTTC
CASSLGLGAVYGYTF
>TRBV11-2|.|.|TRBJ2-1
TGTGCCAGCAGCTTAGGAAGGGATGTCAGGGGATGGGATGAGCAGTTCTTC
CASSLGRDVRGWDEQFF
>TRBV6-6|.|TRBD1|TRBJ2-7
TGTGCCAGCAGTTCCCGCGGGACAGGGTTCTACGAGCAGTACTTC
CASSSRGTGFYEQYF
>TRBV19|.|TRBD1|TRBJ1-2
TGTGCCAGTAGTACTTACCGGGACAGGGGACACCGACGGGACTATGGCTACACCTTC
CASSTYRDRGHRRDYGYTF
>TRBV28|.|.|TRBJ1-1
TGTGCCAGCAGTTCTTCCAGGGTCACTGAAGCTTTCTTT
CASSSSRVTEAFF
>TRBV18|.|TRBD1|TRBJ1-2
TGTGCCAGCTCACCACCAAGCCAGGGGGCGCACAGTGGCTACACCTTC
CASSPPSQGAHSGYTF
>TRBV28|.|TRBD1|TRBJ1-2
TGTGCCAGCAGTTTAGAGACAGGGGGCCGGGGCTACACCTTC
CASSLETGGRGYTF
>TRBV30|.|TRBD2|TRBJ2-5
TGTGCCTGGAGTGTACCTAGCGGGAGGCTCCTCCAAGAGACCCAGTACTTC
CAWSVPSGRLLQETQYF
>TRBV29-1|few|.|TRBJ2-2
TGCAGCGTTGTGGAGGGGAGAGCGAACACCGGGGAGCTGTTTTTT
CSVVEGRANTGELFF
>TRBV10-1|many|.|TRBJ2-1
TGCGCCAGCAGCCGGGGAAGGGCGAATGAGCAGTTCTTC
CASSRGRANEQFF
>TRBV9|.|.|TRBJ2-1
TGTGCCAGCAGCGTAGTACCCACTAGCAGAAATGAGCAGTTCTTC
CASSVVPTSRNEQFF
>TRBV21-1|.|.|TRBJ1-5
TGTGCCAGCAAAAGAAGGACGGACAACAATCAGCCCCAGCATTTT
CASKRRTDNNQPQHF
>TRBV25-1|.|TRBD1|TRBJ1-2
TGTGCCAGCAGTGGACAGGGACCTAACTATGGCTACACCTTC
CASSGQGPNYGYTF
>TRBV10-2|.|.|TRBJ1-6
TGCGCCAGCAGCCCAAAATCGGGAAATTCACCCCTCCACTTT
CASSPKSGNSPLHF
>TRBV19|.|TRBD1|TRBJ1-5
TGTGCCAGTAGTATACAGGGGGGAGCTCAGCCCCAGCATTTT
CASSIQGGAQPQHF
>TRBV5-4|few|TRBD1|TRBJ1-3
TGTGCCAGCAGCTTGGATGTCCCGAGGGGGCGAGCTGGAAACACCATATATTTT
CASSLDVPRGRAGNTIYF
>TRBV6-1|few|.|TRBJ2-7
TGTGCCAGCAGGGTAGAATTCTACGAGCAGTACTTC
CASRVEFYEQYF
>TRBV5-6|.|TRBD2|TRBJ2-1
TGTGCCAGCAGCTCGGCGGGAGCGTTTGGGTACAATGAGCAGTTCTTC
CASSSAGAFGYNEQFF
>TRBV27|.|TRBD2|TRBJ2-1
TGTGCCAGCAGTTTACGCGGGACTAGCGGGGTCAATGAGCAGTTCTTC
CASSLRGTSGVNEQFF
>TRBV5-1|once|TRBD2|TRBJ2-5
TGCGCCAGCAGCCTCGGACTAGCGGCCCAAGAGACCCAGTACTTC
CASSLGLAAQETQYF
>TRBV5-1|.|.|TRBJ1-1
TGCGCCAGCAGCTTGGGCAGGGGTACTGAAGCTTTCTTT
CASSLGRGTEAFF
>TRBV11-2|.|.|TRBJ2-7
TGTGCCAGCAGCTTAGTGGTTGCAAGGAGCTCCTACGAGCAGTACTTC
CASSLVVARSSYEQYF
>TRBV6-5|.|TRBD2|TRBJ2-1
TGTGCCAGCAGTGTGGGACTAGCGAGTAATGAGCAGTTCTTC
CASSVGLASNEQFF
>TRBV5-1|.|.|TRBJ2-7
TGCGCCAGCAGACTGGGAGACTACGAGCAGTACTTC
CASRLGDYEQYF
>TRBV5-1|.|TRBD1|TRBJ1-2
TGCGCCAGCAGCTTTGCGGACAGGGGGCATGGCTACACCTTC
CASSFADRGHGYTF
>TRBV18|.|.|TRBJ2-2
TGTGCCAGCTCACCAGCGGGGCAGCCCAACACCGGGGAGCTGTTTTTT
CASSPAGQPNTGELFF
>TRBV5-8|.|.|TRBJ1-3
TGTGCCAGCAGCTTGGCGCGCTACTCTGGAAACACCATATATTTT
CASSLARYSGNTIYF
>TRBV5-8|.|TRBD1|TRBJ1-5
TGTGCCAGCAGCTGGGGACAGGGGGCAGGTCAGCCCCAGCATTTT
CASSWGQGAGQPQHF
>TRBV30|.|TRBD1|TRBJ2-3
TGTGCCTGTTGGACTAACAGGGGGTCTGATACGCAGTATTTT
CACWTNRGSDTQYF
>TRBV27|.|.|TRBJ2-3
TGTGCCAGCAGTTTATCGAACCCGGGAAGAACAGATACGCAGTATTTT
CASSLSNPGRTDTQYF
>TRBV10-1|few|.|TRBJ2-3
TGCGCCAGCAGTGAGAGGGAGGTGACAGATACGCAGTATTTT
CASSEREVTDTQYF
>TRBV30|.|TRBD2|TRBJ2-1
TGTGCCTGGAGTGTAGGACTAGCGGGAGGCCCATTCTACGAGCAGTTCTTC
CAWSVGLAGGPFYEQFF
>TRBV2|.|TRBD1|TRBJ1-6
TGTGCCAGCAGTGACGGGACAGGGAATTCACCCCTCCACTTT
CASSDGTGNSPLHF
>TRBV19|.|.|TRBJ2-7
TGTGCCAGTAGTATATCGGTTGTGGAGGGTACCGAGCAGTACTTC
CASSISVVEGTEQYF
>TRBV7-8|.|.|TRBJ2-7
TGTGCCAGCAGCTTAGCGGGAGACGAGCAGTACTTC
CASSLAGDEQYF
>TRBV2|.|.|TRBJ1-5
TGTGCCAGCAGTCGACAGGTCCGGCAGCCCCAGCATTTT
CASSRQVRQPQHF
>TRBV6-1|.|TRBD1|TRBJ2-7
TGTGCCAGCAGTGTTCCTACAGGGGTCCCACCCGGCTACGAGCAGTACTTC
CASSVPTGVPPGYEQYF
>TRBV5-1|few|TRBD1|TRBJ2-2
TGCGCCAGCAGCTTCTTTACAGGGGGCGGTTCGACCGGGGAGCTGTTTTTT
CASSFFTGGGSTGELFF